The 26 T cell receptor beta chains given below trace back to one sample, sequenced in a study of early T cells in non-severe SARS-CoV-2 infection. TCRdb re-called the 5' RACE reads through MiXCR, storing one row per CDR3 protein. The sample has about 64,000 distinct CDR3 sequences, more than 15% seen once. The source was whole blood, collected at baseline. The receptors were gathered from an adult who was a healthcare worker with PCR-confirmed SARS-CoV-2 infection or an uninfected control (not recorded which).

The chain is built from TRBV5-1 and TRBJ1-6; 9 nucleotides align to TRBD1. The CDR3 is 17 amino acids. The J segment lost 10 bases and the V segment lost 3 bases, leaving 14 bases of the junction unmatched. Germline loops: CDR1 SGHRS, CDR2 YFSETQ. This chain's CDR3 is CASSSLGQGSKGSPLHF. In DNA form, the CDR3 reads TGCGCCAGCAGCTCCCTGGGACAGGGCTCTAAAGGATCACCCCTCCACTTT.

Only a few counts were recorded for this clonotype. V is TRBV20-1 and J is TRBJ2-3; D call uncertain. V lost 2 bases and J lost 2, with 11 bases in between. The germline V gene encodes CDR1 DFQATT and CDR2 SNEGSKA (reference sequence). The CDR3 is 14 amino acids. The CDR3 loop is CSARIDSYTDTQYF. The DNA for the CDR3 is TGCAGTGCTAGAATCGATTCTTACACAGATACGCAGTATTTT.

Concerning this clonotype itself: Mismatch with germline at one junction end may stem from a read error. CDR3 region: CASSYYEGQAGVF. The CDR3 DNA follows: TGTGCCAGCAGTTATTACGAGGGACAGGCGGGGGTCTTC. The chain joins TRBV6-5 to TRBJ2-1; tentatively, D is TRBD1 (8 bases). This CDR3 spans 13 amino acids. CDR1 and CDR2 from the germline V gene are MNHEY and SVGAGI.

The V call is TRBV11-2, the J call TRBJ2-5, with a tentative D call TRBD2 (6 bases). Trimming shortened V by 3 bases and J by 13 bases, and 18 bases separated the two germline ends. Germline CDR1 SGHAT, CDR2 FQNNGV. The CDR3 loop spans 13 amino acids. This CDR3 is CASSFSDSGHSYF. In DNA form, the CDR3 reads TGTGCCAGCAGCTTCTCGGATAGCGGCCACTCGTACTTC.

The V and J genes are TRBV25-1 and TRBJ2-7; D remains ambiguous. Trimming removed 0 bases from V and 1 base from J, with 7 bases in between. The CDR3 spans 14 residues. Germline loops: CDR1 MGHDK, CDR2 SYGVNS. CDR3 sequence: CASSEYTESYEQYF. Written as DNA, the CDR3 is TGTGCCAGCAGTGAATATACAGAGTCCTACGAGCAGTACTTC.

This clonotype was counted between two and nine times. The V call is TRBV20-1, the J call TRBJ2-7; TRBD1 aligns across 7 bases. Germline V gives CDR1 DFQATT, CDR2 SNEGSKA (reference sequence). The ends lost 3 bases at V and 0 bases at J; junction bases unmatched: 5. The CDR3 contains 14 residues. This CDR3 is CSARSTGASYEQYF. The CDR3 nucleotides read TGCAGTGCTAGGTCCACAGGGGCCTCCTACGAGCAGTACTTC.

The chain links TRBV12-3 or TRBV12-4 to TRBJ2-2; unclear D gene. The V gene lost 4 bases and the J gene lost 2 bases, with 8 bases spanning the gap. CDR3 length: 14 amino acids. The CDR3 bases are TGTGCCAGCAGTTCCACGAGTAACACCGGGGAGCTGTTTTTT. Amino acids: CASSSTSNTGELFF.

This clonotype came up a few times. The J gene is TRBJ1-6, the V gene TRBV5-1; D might be TRBD1 (5 bases). This CDR3 is built from 14 residues. In germline, CDR1 is SGHRS, CDR2 YFSETQ. V was trimmed by 1 base and J by 8 bases, leaving 10 bases between them. The CDR3 coding sequence is TGCGCCAGCAGCTTGAAAGGGGCGGATTCACCCCTCCACTTT. Protein product: CASSLKGADSPLHF.

V is TRBV19 and J is TRBJ2-2; the D is unclear. V lost 3 bases to trimming and J lost 3 bases, with 8 bases between them. Germline CDR1 is LNHDA and CDR2 is SQIVND (reference sequence). This CDR3 has 14 amino acids. CDR3 in amino acids: CASSIGVDTGELFF. CDR3 nucleotide sequence: TGTGCCAGTAGTATCGGCGTCGACACCGGGGAGCTGTTTTTT.

This chain links TRBV4-1 with TRBJ1-6; D is unresolved. The ends were cut back, 4 bases at V and 2 bases at J, with 6 bases in the middle. The CDR3 totals 14 residues. Germline V gene lookup returns CDR1 MGHRA and CDR2 YSYEKL. CDR3 region: CASSRTPYNSPLHF. The DNA of the CDR3 is TGCGCCAGCAGCCGAACGCCCTATAATTCACCCCTCCACTTT.

The table lists this clonotype with a few counts. The chain uses TRBV4-2 and TRBJ1-1, with unresolved D. Germline values: CDR1 LGHNA, CDR2 YNFKEQ. V gave up 3 bases and J gave up 0 bases, with 14 bases separating them. The CDR3 spans 16 residues. The CDR3 DNA follows: TGTGCCAGCAGCCAGAGATCAGGTGATATGAACACTGAAGCTTTCTTT. Encoded protein: CASSQRSGDMNTEAFF.

Many counts were recorded for this clonotype. The chain has TRBV6-6 and TRBJ1-5; 8 nucleotides align to TRBD1. V shed 5 bases, J shed 2 bases, and the junction held 8 bases outside the gene matches. The CDR3 runs to 16 residues. Per the germline V gene, CDR1 is MNHNY and CDR2 is SVGAGI (reference sequence). CDR3 region: CASSATGGRGNQPQHF. The CDR3 coding sequence is TGTGCCAGCAGTGCTACAGGGGGAAGGGGCAATCAGCCCCAGCATTTT.

The rearrangement uses TRBV6-2 or TRBV6-3 and TRBJ2-7; 11 bases fit TRBD2. Germline loops: CDR1 MNHEY, CDR2 SVGEGT. The trim removed 6 bases at V and 5 bases at J, leaving 15 bases unmatched. The CDR3 runs to 17 residues. CDR3 in amino acids: CASSPPSFSGRADEQYF. The CDR3 coding sequence is TGTGCCAGCAGCCCTCCCTCATTTAGCGGGAGGGCCGACGAGCAGTACTTC.

The table lists this clonotype with many counts. The genes are TRBV3-1 and TRBJ2-5, with D unresolved. The CDR3 covers 11 residues. CDR1 is LGHDT and CDR2 is YNNKEL in the germline V gene (reference sequence). V lost 5 bases and J 3 bases, leaving 4 bases between the germline ends. As DNA, the CDR3 is TGTGCCAGCAGCTATAAAGAGACCCAGTACTTC. Protein: CASSYKETQYF.

The chain's CDR3 is CASSKAGTVTGELFF. The CDR3 region has the DNA TGTGCCAGCAGCAAAGCCGGGACGGTCACCGGGGAGCTGTTTTTT. The gene calls are TRBV21-1 and TRBJ2-2; the D call of TRBD1 is as the table states it, not checked on the DNA. TRBV21-1 is described as a pseudogene. The CDR3 extends over 15 amino acids.

The V call is TRBV7-9, the J call TRBJ2-3; a weak D match, TRBD2 (6 bases). This CDR3 spans 16 amino acids. V was cut by 4 bases and J by 2 bases, with 16 bases left in between. Looked up from germline, CDR1 is SEHNR and CDR2 is FQNEAQ (reference sequence). This CDR3 is CASSSRGLVNTDTQYF. In nucleotides, the CDR3 is TGTGCCAGCAGCTCCCGGGGACTCGTCAACACAGATACGCAGTATTTT.

In the case of this clonotype: The junction differs from germline at one of its ends, possibly a read error. The chain couples TRBV12-3 or TRBV12-4 to TRBJ2-3; no reliable D call. CDR3 size: 12 residues. CDR3: CASSTHRATGHF. Written as DNA, the CDR3 is TGTGCCAGCAGTACGCACCGGGCGACCGGGCATTTT.

This clonotype was seen only a few times. The gene calls are TRBV9 and TRBJ2-1; no clear D gene. The CDR3 extends over 14 amino acids. Germline V lookup: CDR1 SGDLS, CDR2 YYNGEE. V lost 0 bases to trimming and J lost 3 bases, with 7 bases between them. For the CDR3, the DNA is TGTGCCAGCAGCGTAGACCCCCTCTACAATGAGCAGTTCTTC. This translates into CASSVDPLYNEQFF.

The rearrangement links TRBV7-2 to TRBJ2-5, with a possible D match to TRBD2 (5 bases). The germline V gene has CDR1 SGHTA and CDR2 FQGNSA. V lost 1 base, J lost 1 base, and 10 bases lay in between. This CDR3 region has 15 residues. The CDR3 nucleotides read TGTGCCAGCAGCTTAGGCAGCGGACGCCAAGAGACCCAGTACTTC. Translating it yields CASSLGSGRQETQYF. The full variable domain, in which reference TRBV7-2 and TRBJ2-5 provide the parts outside the CDR3, is GAGVSQSPSNKVTEKGKDVELRCDPISGHTALYWYRQSLGQGLEFLIYFQGNSAPDKSGLPSDRFSAERTGGSVSTLTIQRTQQEDSAVYLCASSLGSGRQETQYFGPGTRLLVL.

This clonotype was observed at least ten times. The rearrangement uses TRBV27 and TRBJ1-2; D possibly corresponds to TRBD1 (5 bases). This CDR3 is built from 15 residues. V was pared by 2 bases and J by 0 bases, with 10 bases between. Germline V lookup: CDR1 MNHEY, CDR2 SMNVEV (reference sequence). In DNA, the CDR3 is TGTGCCAGCAGTTTACGAGGGACGGCTAACTATGGCTACACCTTC. It encodes CASSLRGTANYGYTF.

This clonotype showed up just a few times. The chain couples TRBV7-9 to TRBJ2-5, with 9 bases lining up with TRBD1. The CDR3 spans 15 residues. Germline values: CDR1 SEHNR, CDR2 FQNEAQ (reference sequence). V shed 5 bases and J 6 bases; nucleotides not matched to a gene: 10. This CDR3 is CASSTGQGVLQTQYF. DNA for the CDR3: TGTGCCAGCAGCACGGGACAGGGAGTCTTGCAGACCCAGTACTTC.

This clonotype was seen only a few times. The chain joins TRBV6-1 to TRBJ2-1; TRBD1 matches at 9 bases. Germline CDR1 is MNHNS and CDR2 is SASEGT. J lost 7 bases, V lost 5 bases, and 9 bases had no gene match. CDR3 size: 15 residues. The CDR3: CASSIRDRAWNEQFF. The DNA of the CDR3 is TGTGCCAGCAGTATCCGGGACAGGGCTTGGAATGAGCAGTTCTTC.

The table lists this clonotype with a few counts. The gene calls are TRBV7-8 and TRBJ2-3, with D perhaps matching TRBD1 (6 bases). Germline V gene lookup returns CDR1 SGHVS and CDR2 FQNEAQ. V was cut by 0 bases and J by 2 bases, with 9 bases left in between. CDR3 size: 15 residues. The CDR3 is CASSLATGTTDTQYF. CDR3 in DNA: TGTGCCAGCAGCTTAGCGACAGGTACCACAGATACGCAGTATTTT. The whole variable domain, remainder taken from reference TRBV7-8 and TRBJ2-3, is GAGVSQSPRYKVAKRGQDVALRCDPISGHVSLFWYQQALGQGPEFLTYFQNEAQLDKSGLPSDRFFAERPEGSVSTLKIQRTQQEDSAVYLCASSLATGTTDTQYFGPGTRLTVL.

This clonotype occurred a few times. V usage is TRBV18 and J usage is TRBJ2-2, with 12 positions matching TRBD2. The germline V gene encodes CDR1 KGHSH and CDR2 LQKENI. V shed 6 bases, J shed 3 bases, and the junction held 8 bases outside the gene matches. This CDR3 is 17 amino acids long. The CDR3 sequence is CASSQLAGGPDTGELFF. The CDR3 DNA sequence: TGTGCCAGCTCGCAGCTAGCGGGAGGGCCCGACACCGGGGAGCTGTTTTTT.

In its sample, this clonotype was seen many times. The V gene is TRBV20-1, the J gene TRBJ2-7; 8 bases map to TRBD2. Per germline, CDR1 DFQATT and CDR2 SNEGSKA (reference sequence). The CDR3 consists of 14 residues. V lost 0 bases and J lost 0; bases outside the gene matches: 1. This CDR3 reads CSAREAGVSYEQYF. CDR3 bases: TGCAGTGCTAGAGAAGCGGGGGTCTCCTACGAGCAGTACTTC.

This clonotype has a handful of counts. The rearrangement links TRBV5-1 to TRBJ2-7, with a possible D match to TRBD2 (6 bases). V shed 0 bases and J shed 5 bases, with 21 bases lying between them. Germline V gene data show CDR1 as SGHRS and CDR2 as YFSETQ. This CDR3 contains 17 residues. CDR3 sequence: CASSLAGGTTITNEQYF. Written as DNA, the CDR3 is TGCGCCAGCAGCTTGGCCGGAGGGACGACCATTACCAACGAGCAGTACTTC.